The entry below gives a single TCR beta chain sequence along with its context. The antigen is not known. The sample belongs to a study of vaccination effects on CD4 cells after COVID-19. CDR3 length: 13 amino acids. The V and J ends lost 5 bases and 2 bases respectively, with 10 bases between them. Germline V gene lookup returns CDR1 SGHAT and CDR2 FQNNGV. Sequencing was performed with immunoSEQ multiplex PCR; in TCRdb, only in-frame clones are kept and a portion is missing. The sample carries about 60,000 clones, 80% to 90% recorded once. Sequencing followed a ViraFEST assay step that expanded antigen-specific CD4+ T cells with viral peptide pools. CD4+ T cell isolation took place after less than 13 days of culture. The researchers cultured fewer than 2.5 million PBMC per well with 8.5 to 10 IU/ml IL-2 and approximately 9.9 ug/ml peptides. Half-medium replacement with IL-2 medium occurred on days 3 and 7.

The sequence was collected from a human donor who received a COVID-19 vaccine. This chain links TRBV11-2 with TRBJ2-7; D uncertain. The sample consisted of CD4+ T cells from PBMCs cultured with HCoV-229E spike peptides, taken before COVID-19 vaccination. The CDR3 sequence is CASSLTRTYEQYV. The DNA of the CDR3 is TGTGCCAGCAGCCTGACAAGGACCTACGAGCAGTACGTC.